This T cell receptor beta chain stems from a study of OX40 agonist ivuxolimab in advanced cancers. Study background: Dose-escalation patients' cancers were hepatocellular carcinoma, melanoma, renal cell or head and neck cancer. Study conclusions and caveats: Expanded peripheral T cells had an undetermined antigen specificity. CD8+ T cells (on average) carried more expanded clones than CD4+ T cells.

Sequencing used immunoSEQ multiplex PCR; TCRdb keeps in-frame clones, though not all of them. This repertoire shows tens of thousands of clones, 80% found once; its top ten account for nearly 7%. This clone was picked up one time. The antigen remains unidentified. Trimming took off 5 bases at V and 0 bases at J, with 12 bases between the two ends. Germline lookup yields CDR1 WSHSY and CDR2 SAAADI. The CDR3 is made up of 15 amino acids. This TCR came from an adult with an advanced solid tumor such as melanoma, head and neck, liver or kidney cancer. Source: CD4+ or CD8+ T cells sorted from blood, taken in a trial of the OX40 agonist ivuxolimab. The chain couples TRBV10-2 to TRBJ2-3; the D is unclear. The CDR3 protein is CASSRRLGSTDTQYF. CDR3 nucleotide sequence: TGCGCCAGCAGTCGCAGATTGGGTAGCACAGATACGCAGTATTTT.